In this sample, the clone carrying this T cell receptor beta chain turned up a few times. The record originates from a study of T and B cells in COVID-19 patients. About the research overall: Recovered patients mostly had mild to moderate COVID-19 managed as outpatients.

TRB rearrangements were amplified by multiplex PCR with BIOMED2 TRB-A/B primers. A single record per CDR3 protein comes from TCRdb applying MiXCR to the multiplex PCR reads. The sample lists about 12,000 distinct CDR3 sequences, about 31% seen once, with roughly 29% in the top ten. From blood, roughly 250-500 ng of genomic DNA served as TRB template. The clonotype was recovered from a human donor who had recovered from COVID-19. The sequencing sample was made of blood.

In nucleotides, the CDR3 is TGTGCCAGCAGGCTAATACCGGGACAGGGAACCAATGAGCAGTTCTTC. This encodes CASRLIPGQGTNEQFF. This sequence joins TRBV7-2 and TRBJ2-1; 9 positions match TRBD1. This CDR3 has 16 amino acids. Losses at the gene ends were 6 bases for V and 6 bases for J; bases not matched to a gene: 12. CDR1 and CDR2 from the germline V gene are SGHTA and FQGNSA.